The clone carrying this T cell receptor beta chain has only a few counts. Its antigen is still unknown. The J segment lost 7 bases and the V segment lost 6 bases, leaving 13 bases of the junction unmatched. There are 15 residues in the CDR3. Germline V gene sequence: CDR1 MNHNS, CDR2 SASEGT. Researchers built TCR beta libraries using quantitative 5'-RACE with molecular barcodes. TCRdb used MiXCR to reprocess the 5' RACE reads, holding one entry per CDR3 protein. This sample yields some 840,000 distinct CDR3 sequences, of which about 10% are seen a single time; approximately 0.51% belongs to the top ten. This sample was taken from a study of CD8 T cells in ankylosing spondylitis. Whole-study results and caveats: Clones that were linked to disease were CD8+ and were relatively rare in peripheral blood. It appeared that ankylosing spondylitis blood was characterized by a TCR beta motif of several highly homologous variants. Before this, some motif variants had been reported in reactive arthritis synovial fluid and blood. The authors reported significant enrichment of disease-linked clones in matched ankylosing spondylitis synovial fluid.

This chain links TRBV6-1 with TRBJ1-2, with 8 bases identical to TRBD1. Input material: blood, either unsorted or a sorted T cell fraction (not recorded which). The clonotype originates from a male donor with ankylosing spondylitis. The CDR3 loop reads CASRTTGAGGGGYTF. DNA for the CDR3: TGTGCCAGCAGGACGACAGGGGCCGGAGGTGGTGGCTACACCTTC.